The rows below give T cell receptor beta chains drawn from one sample of a study of breast tumors, draining lymph nodes, adjacent tissues. TCRdb re-analysed the multiplex PCR reads in MiXCR, keeping a single row per CDR3 protein. Among over 250,000 distinct CDR3 sequences, roughly 31% were seen once, and the ten largest hold more than 0.85%. The sequenced material came from axillary lymph node tissue. These receptors came from a female donor with breast cancer. Some clones in this sample may be carry-over from other donors' samples. Both conserved end residues are part of each CDR3. Fields, in order: clone size, V gene, D gene, J gene, CDR3 DNA, CDR3 protein. A D gene is named only where the DNA matches it firmly. Where a row states a size, it is once, few, many or the class of an expanded clone; other rows omit it.

>many|TRBV5-1|.|TRBJ2-1
TGCGCCAGCAGCTTGGCCGGCACGGAGGGGTTGGGTGAGCAGTTCTTC
CASSLAGTEGLGEQFF
>many|TRBV19|TRBD1|TRBJ2-5
TGTGCCAGTAGTATAGGGTTGTGGGACAGGGTAAAGACCCAGTACTTC
CASSIGLWDRVKTQYF
>many|TRBV7-9|TRBD2|TRBJ2-1
TGTGCCAGCAGCACGACTAGCGTCCAATACGTCGAGCAGTTCTTC
CASSTTSVQYVEQFF
>many|TRBV29-1|TRBD2|TRBJ2-3
TGCAGCGTTGAAGGGTACGGGAGGGTCACAGATACGCAGTATTTT
CSVEGYGRVTDTQYF
>many|TRBV5-6|.|TRBJ1-5
TGTGCCAGCAGCCAGGGTCGACAGCCCCAGCATTTT
CASSQGRQPQHF
>few|TRBV3-1|.|TRBJ2-3
TGTGCCAGCAGCCCCCCCCCAGGAGATACGCAGTATTTT
CASSPPPGDTQYF
>.|TRBV6-1|.|TRBJ2-6
TGTGCCAGCTGCAGGGACGGGGCCAACGTCCTGACTTTC
CASCRDGANVLTF
>many|TRBV19|TRBD2|TRBJ2-5
TGTGCCAGTAGTATCAAGGGAGGGGAGACCCAGTACTTC
CASSIKGGETQYF
>.|TRBV28|TRBD2|TRBJ2-7
TGTGCCAGCACTCCTGGCGGGAGTTTCTCCTACGAGCAGTACTTC
CASTPGGSFSYEQYF
>many|TRBV7-2|.|TRBJ2-1
TGTGCCAGCAGACGGGAAGTTAACAATGAGCAGTTCTTC
CASRREVNNEQFF
>many|TRBV5-5|TRBD1|TRBJ2-3
TGTGCCAGCAGCTTGGGCCAGGGGGATACAGATACGCAGTATTTT
CASSLGQGDTDTQYF
>.|TRBV2|.|TRBJ1-4
TGTGCCAGCAGTGTTTCCCTGGGGCATGAAAAACTGTTTTTT
CASSVSLGHEKLFF
>.|TRBV3-1|TRBD2|TRBJ2-1
TGTGCCAGCAGCCAAGTAAGAGGGAGCGGGGGAAACAATGAGCAGTTCTTC
CASSQVRGSGGNNEQFF
>many|TRBV15|.|TRBJ1-2
TGTGCCACCAGCCCAAGGGCCCATGGCTACACCTTC
CATSPRAHGYTF
>many|TRBV19|.|TRBJ1-5
TGTGCCAGTAGGGGGGGGATGGGGTTTGGCGATCAGCCCCAGCATTTT
CASRGGMGFGDQPQHF
>many|TRBV7-9|.|TRBJ2-1
TGTGCCAGCAGCTTAGGAATTCCGAGTATGAATGAGCAGTTCTTC
CASSLGIPSMNEQFF
>.|TRBV7-2|.|TRBJ2-1
TGTGCCAGCAGGGTAGGGAGCCACAGTGAGCAGTTCTTC
CASRVGSHSEQFF
>.|TRBV24-1|.|TRBJ1-6
.
CATSGAGIRSILAQAPLHF
>many|TRBV7-8|TRBD2|TRBJ2-1
TGTGCCAGCAGCTTAATGGGCCCCTTAGCGGGAAGTCCCAATGAGCAGTTCTTC
CASSLMGPLAGSPNEQFF
>many|TRBV7-9|.|TRBJ2-5
TGTGCCAGCAGCCCCAAGACAGGTTCCGAGACCCAGTACTTC
CASSPKTGSETQYF
>many|TRBV30|TRBD2|TRBJ2-3
TGTGCCTGTACGAGATGGCGGGAGGGAAGAGATACGCAGTATTTT
CACTRWREGRDTQYF
>few|TRBV7-9|TRBD1|TRBJ1-1
TGTGCCAGCAGCTCGGGACAGGGGCGGGGGATCACTGAAGCTTTCTTT
CASSSGQGRGITEAFF
>many|TRBV19|.|TRBJ1-3
TGTGCCAGTATTAATACCGGGGAGCGGGGGAAGAGGTCGGACTCTGGAAACACCATATATTTT
CASINTGERGKRSDSGNTIYF
>.|TRBV24-1|TRBD1|TRBJ1-2
TGTGCCACCAGTGATTACGGACAGGGGACCTATGGCTACACCTTC
CATSDYGQGTYGYTF
>many|TRBV7-3|.|TRBJ1-2
TGTGCCAAGGGGGGTCCTAACTATGGCTACACCTTC
CAKGGPNYGYTF
>few|TRBV27|.|TRBJ2-1
TGTGCCAGCAGTTTGAGCAAGCCGTGGAATGAGCAGTTCTTC
CASSLSKPWNEQFF
>many|TRBV20-1|TRBD1|TRBJ1-2
TGCAGTGCCAATTCCTGGACAGGCGAACCCGAAAATGGCTACACCTTC
CSANSWTGEPENGYTF
>.|TRBV24-1|TRBD1|TRBJ1-1
TGTGCCACCAGTGATTGCTTTTTGGGACAGCTAATGAACACTGAAGCTTTCTTT
CATSDCFLGQLMNTEAFF
>.|TRBV7-9|.|TRBJ1-2
TGTGCCAGCCTTTCTACAGGGTCCAGAGGTGGCTACACCTTC
CASLSTGSRGGYTF
>.|TRBV11-2|.|TRBJ2-5
TGTGCCAGCAGCTCCATAGATCGGTCGGACGGGGGTAAAGAGACCCAGTACTTC
CASSSIDRSDGGKETQYF
>.|TRBV29-1|.|TRBJ2-2
TGCACCGCCGGTGGGGATGGGGGCACCGGGGAGCTGTTTTTT
CTAGGDGGTGELFF
>.|TRBV3-1|TRBD1|TRBJ2-1
TGTGCCAGCAGCCAAGAGGGAAGGACAGGAAAGAATGAGCAGTTCTTC
CASSQEGRTGKNEQFF
>once|TRBV18|.|TRBJ2-1
TGTGCCAGCTCACCTCACCATGGGATCAACTCCTACAATGAGCAGTTCTTC
CASSPHHGINSYNEQFF
>few|TRBV2|.|TRBJ1-5
TGTGCCAGCAGTTACCAAGTTGATCAGCCCCAGCATTTT
CASSYQVDQPQHF
>many|TRBV7-3|.|TRBJ2-3
TGTGCCAGCAGCTTAGGTCCATCTAGCACAGATACGCAGTATTTT
CASSLGPSSTDTQYF
>many|TRBV2|.|TRBJ2-6
TGTGCCAGCAGTGTAAGAGGTTCCGTGACTGGGGCCAACGTCCTGACTTTC
CASSVRGSVTGANVLTF
>many|TRBV5-1|TRBD1|TRBJ2-7
TGCGCCAGCAGCTACAGACAGGGCTCCTACGAGCAGTACTTC
CASSYRQGSYEQYF
>.|TRBV9|.|TRBJ2-3
TGTGCCAGCAGCGTCGGAAAACAGGCAAGCACAGATACGCAGTGTTTT
CASSVGKQASTDTQCF
>.|TRBV29-1|.|TRBJ2-6
TGCAGCGTGACAGGAGGGCTGTGCTCTGGGGCCAACGTCCTGACTTTC
CSVTGGLCSGANVLTF
>many|TRBV7-9|.|TRBJ2-1
TGTGCCAGCAGGCTAGGTGGGAATGAGCAGTTCTTC
CASRLGGNEQFF
>few|TRBV5-4|.|TRBJ2-5
TGTGCCAGCAGCTTCTCGGGAAGGGAAGAGACCCAGTACTTC
CASSFSGREETQYF
>many|TRBV7-8|.|TRBJ1-2
TGTGCCAGCAGCCAATCCCGTGAATGGATCTATGGCTACACCTTC
CASSQSREWIYGYTF
>.|TRBV6-4|.|TRBJ1-1
TGTGCCAGCAGTGAGTCTCCTGGGACTGAAGCTTTCTTT
CASSESPGTEAFF
>few|TRBV6-2/TRBV6-3|.|TRBJ2-1
TGTGCCAGCACGAGGGTGGGGGAGCAGTTCTTC
CASTRVGEQFF
>.|TRBV3-1|.|TRBJ2-2
TGTGCCAGCAGCCATAGACAGAGCACCGGGGAGCTGTTTTTT
CASSHRQSTGELFF
>many|TRBV20-1|.|TRBJ2-1
TGCAGTGCTAGCGGGCATGGTGAGCAGTTCTTC
CSASGHGEQFF
>many|TRBV2|TRBD2|TRBJ2-3
TGTGCCAGCACGCAGACTAGCGGGAGGGATACGCAGTATTTT
CASTQTSGRDTQYF
>many|TRBV5-8|.|TRBJ2-5
TGTGCCAGCAGCGCCGACCTAGACCGATTGCAAGAGACCCAGTACTTC
CASSADLDRLQETQYF
>.|TRBV5-1|TRBD1|TRBJ1-5
TGCGCCAGCAGCTTGGGGGACAGGGACAATCAGCCCCAGCATTTT
CASSLGDRDNQPQHF
>.|TRBV19|TRBD1|TRBJ1-5
TGTGCCAGTAGTAGGGGGACAGGGGAGAATCAGCCCCAGCATTTT
CASSRGTGENQPQHF
>many|TRBV6-4|TRBD2|TRBJ2-1
TGTGCCAGCAGCGGGACTAGCGGGAGTACCGAGCAGTTCTTC
CASSGTSGSTEQFF
>once|TRBV2|.|TRBJ1-2
TGTGCCATCGAGGGACGGGGCTATGGCTACACCTTC
CAIEGRGYGYTF
>.|TRBV19|.|TRBJ2-3
TGTGCCAGTAGTGCAGGGTTAGATACGCAGTATTTT
CASSAGLDTQYF
>.|TRBV9|.|TRBJ1-3
TGTGCCAGCAGCGTAGCGGCCGGCGAGGGCTACACCATATATTTT
CASSVAAGEGYTIYF